This TCR beta chain was recovered during a study of regulatory T cells in long-lasting Graves disease. The study's findings and limits: Having few samples may have compromised the accuracy.

Sample time point: persistent/refractory GD, antithyroid drugs over 5 years with positive TRAb. The TCR library was prepared using RNA isolated from PBMCs. This clonotype was observed a few times. What it binds is unknown. Combining iRepertoire HTBI primers with Arm-PCR of CDR3 regions, the authors built TCR beta libraries. MiXCR, applied by TCRdb to the multiplex PCR reads, yields one record per CDR3 protein. Altogether about 420,000 distinct CDR3 sequences are present, around 24% being singletons, with the ten largest covering over 25%. This TCR derives from a female donor with Graves disease. Here the sequenced sample was peripheral blood mononuclear cells (PBMCs), taken when the disease was refractory, from a patient treated with antithyroid drugs.

The CDR3 nucleotides are TGTGCCAGCAGTCCCCCCGGGACAGAGACCCAGTACTTC. Its translation: CASSPPGTETQYF. The V call is TRBV12-3 or TRBV12-4, the J call TRBJ2-5; D assignment may be TRBD1 or TRBD2 (5 bases each). The CDR3 has 13 residues. Deletions cut 5 bases from V and 4 bases from J, with 11 bases between.